Listed below are T cell receptor beta chains from one sample, sequenced in a study of blood T cell repertoires in COVID-19. Only in-frame clones appear in the TCRdb table, and some are missing; sequencing was by immunoSEQ multiplex PCR. Altogether 320,000 or so clones are present, 89% being singletons, with the ten largest covering 4.5% to 6.5%. The sequenced sample was PBMCs or T cells enriched from blood (not recorded which). These receptors were collected from a man between 60 and 75 years old who had recovered from COVID-19. The CDR3 runs from the conserved cysteine through the conserved F or W. The D gene is left open where the match is weak. Part of the rows lack a size; the others show once, few, many or a class for expanded clones.

>TRBV5-1|TRBD2|TRBJ2-5|NA
TGCGCCAGCAGCTTTGCACTAGCGGGTGGAGAGACCCAGTACTTC
CASSFALAGGETQYF
>TRBV6-4|NA|TRBJ1-5|NA
TGTGCCAGCAGTGCCGATGGGTCCAGGGGGCCCCAGCATTTT
CASSADGSRGPQHF
>TRBV10-2|NA|TRBJ2-5|NA
TGCGCCAGCAGTGCGACGGGAGAGGGGACCCAGTACTTC
CASSATGEGTQYF
>TRBV5-1|TRBD1|TRBJ1-2|NA
TGCGCCAGCAGCTTGGACGTACCGGGACAGGGCCCGTCTGGCTACACCTTC
CASSLDVPGQGPSGYTF
>TRBV19|TRBD2|TRBJ2-1|NA
TGTGCCAGTATGGAGGCAGGGACTAGCGGAAAAAATGAGCAGTTCTTC
CASMEAGTSGKNEQFF
>TRBV18|NA|TRBJ2-7|NA
TGTGCCAGCTCACCACTGTCAGGGCCAACCTACGAGCAGTACTTC
CASSPLSGPTYEQYF
>TRBV3-1/TRBV3-2|NA|TRBJ1-3|NA
TGTGCCAGCAGCTACGCCAGGGGTCACACCATATATTTT
CASSYARGHTIYF
>TRBV5-4|TRBD2|TRBJ2-3|NA
TGTGCCAGCAGCTCAAGGACTAGCGGCACAGATACGCAGTATTTT
CASSSRTSGTDTQYF
>TRBV5-1|TRBD1|TRBJ1-6|few
TGCGCCAGCAGCTTGGGGGACAGGGGCTATAATTCACCCCTCCACTTT
CASSLGDRGYNSPLHF
>TRBV7-9|NA|TRBJ2-5|NA
TGTGCCAGCAGCCCCGGGTACGGCAGTCAACAACAGACCCAGTACTTC
CASSPGYGSQQQTQYF
>TRBV2|TRBD2|TRBJ2-4|NA
TGTGCCAGTATGACTAGCGGGAGATACGACATTCAGTACTTC
CASMTSGRYDIQYF
>TRBV21-1|NA|TRBJ2-7|NA
TGTGCCAGCAGCAAAGGAACGACTCTTCAGTACTTC
CASSKGTTLQYF
>TRBV19|TRBD1|TRBJ1-2|NA
TGTGCCAGTAGGGGGACAGGGCGAGGCTATGGCTACACCTTC
CASRGTGRGYGYTF
>TRBV10-2|NA|TRBJ2-1|NA
TGCGCCAGCACCAGGACAGCTTACAATGAGCAGTTCTTC
CASTRTAYNEQFF
>TRBV6-5|TRBD1|TRBJ1-1|NA
TGTGCCAGCAGCCGGACAGGGTTGAACACTGAAGCTTTCTTT
CASSRTGLNTEAFF
>TRBV18|NA|TRBJ2-1|NA
TGTGCCAGCTCACCACCTTCCCTAGCCCTCTACAATGAGCAGTTCTTC
CASSPPSLALYNEQFF
>TRBV5-6|NA|TRBJ1-3|NA
TGTGCCAGCACTTGGACCGGGACAGGAAACACCATATATTTT
CASTWTGTGNTIYF
>TRBV28|NA|TRBJ2-1|NA
TGTGCCAGCAGACCTAGGGGGAACCACAATGAGCAGTTCTTC
CASRPRGNHNEQFF
>TRBV18|NA|TRBJ1-1|once
TGTGCCAGCTCACCTAAATTAATGAACACTGAAGCTTTCTTT
CASSPKLMNTEAFF
>TRBV6-5|NA|TRBJ1-2|NA
TGTGCCAGCACCAGACAGGCTCTTACCTATGGCTACACCTTC
CASTRQALTYGYTF
>TRBV5-1|NA|TRBJ2-1|few
TGCGCCAGCAGTTTTCAAGAGGTCTGGCATGAGCAGTTCTTC
CASSFQEVWHEQFF